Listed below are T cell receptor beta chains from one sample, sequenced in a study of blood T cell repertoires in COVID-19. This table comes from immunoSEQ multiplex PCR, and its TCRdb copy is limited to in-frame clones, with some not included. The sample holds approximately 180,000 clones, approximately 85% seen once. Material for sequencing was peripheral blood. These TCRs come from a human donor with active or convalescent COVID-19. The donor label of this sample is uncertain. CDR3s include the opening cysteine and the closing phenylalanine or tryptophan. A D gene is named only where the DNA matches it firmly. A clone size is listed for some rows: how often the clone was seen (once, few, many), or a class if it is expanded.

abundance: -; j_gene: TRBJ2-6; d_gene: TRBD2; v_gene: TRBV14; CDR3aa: CASSSRTSGGIGANVLTF; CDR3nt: TGTGCCAGCAGCTCCCGGACTAGCGGGGGGATCGGGGCCAACGTCCTGACTTTC
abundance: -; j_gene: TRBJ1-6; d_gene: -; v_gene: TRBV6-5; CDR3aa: CASSYSFTAGSPLHF; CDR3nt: TGTGCCAGCAGTTACTCGTTTACAGCGGGTTCACCCCTCCACTTT
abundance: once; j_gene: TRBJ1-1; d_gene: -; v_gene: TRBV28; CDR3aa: CASMTGGFNGEAFF; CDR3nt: TGTGCCAGCATGACCGGGGGTTTTAACGGTGAAGCTTTCTTT
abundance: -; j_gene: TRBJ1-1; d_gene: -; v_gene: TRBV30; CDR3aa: CAWGTQGNTEAFF; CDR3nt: TGTGCCTGGGGGACACAGGGTAACACTGAAGCTTTCTTT
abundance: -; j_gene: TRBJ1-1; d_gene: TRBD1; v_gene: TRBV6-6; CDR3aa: CASSYSTGSGTEAFF; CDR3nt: TGTGCCAGCAGTTACTCGACAGGGTCGGGCACTGAAGCTTTCTTT
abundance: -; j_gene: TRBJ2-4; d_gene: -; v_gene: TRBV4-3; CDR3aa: CASSQDLRAKNIQYF; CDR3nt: TGCGCCAGCAGCCAAGATCTCAGGGCGAAAAACATTCAGTACTTC
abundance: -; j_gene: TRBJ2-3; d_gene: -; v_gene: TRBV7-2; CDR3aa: CATRPRGGADTQYF; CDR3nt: TGTGCCACTAGGCCGAGGGGGGGGGCAGATACGCAGTATTTT
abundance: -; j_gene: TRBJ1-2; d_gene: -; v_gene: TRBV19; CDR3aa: CASNRDYGYTF; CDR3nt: TGTGCCAGTAATCGGGACTATGGCTACACCTTC
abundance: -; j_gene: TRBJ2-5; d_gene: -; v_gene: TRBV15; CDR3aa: CATSVRQAETQYF; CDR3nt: TGTGCCACCAGCGTCCGACAGGCGGAGACCCAGTACTTC
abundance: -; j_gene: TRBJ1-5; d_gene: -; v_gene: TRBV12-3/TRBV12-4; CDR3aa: CASSLSGNQPQHF; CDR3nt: TGTGCCAGCAGTTTGTCGGGCAATCAGCCCCAGCATTTT
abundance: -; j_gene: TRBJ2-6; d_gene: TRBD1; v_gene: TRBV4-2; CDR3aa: CASSLPGTGYSGANVLTF; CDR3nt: TGTGCCAGCAGCCTCCCCGGGACAGGGTATTCTGGGGCCAACGTCCTGACTTTC
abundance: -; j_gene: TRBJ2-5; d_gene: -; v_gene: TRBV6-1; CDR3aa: CASSERQETQYF; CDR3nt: TGTGCCAGCAGTGAGCGACAGGAGACCCAGTACTTC
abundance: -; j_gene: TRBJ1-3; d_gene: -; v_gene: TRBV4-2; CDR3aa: CASSQGPLPGNTIYF; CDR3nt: TGTGCCAGCAGCCAAGGGCCCCTCCCGGGAAACACCATATATTTT
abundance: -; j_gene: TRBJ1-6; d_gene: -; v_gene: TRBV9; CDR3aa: CASSVVGDMGSPLHF; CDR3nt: TGTGCCAGCAGCGTAGTCGGGGACATGGGTTCACCCCTCCACTTT
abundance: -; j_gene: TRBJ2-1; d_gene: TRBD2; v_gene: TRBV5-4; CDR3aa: CASSRSTSGRVDNEQFF; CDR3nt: TGTGCCAGCAGCCGATCCACTAGCGGGAGGGTGGACAATGAGCAGTTCTTC
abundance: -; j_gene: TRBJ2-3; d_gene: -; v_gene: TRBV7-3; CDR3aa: CASSLTAGATTDTQYF; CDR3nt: TGTGCCAGCAGCTTAACGGCGGGGGCTACCACAGATACGCAGTATTTT
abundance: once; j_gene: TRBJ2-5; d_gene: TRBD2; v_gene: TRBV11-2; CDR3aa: CASRKLAGAQETQYF; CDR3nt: TGTGCCAGCAGGAAACTAGCGGGGGCCCAAGAGACCCAGTACTTC
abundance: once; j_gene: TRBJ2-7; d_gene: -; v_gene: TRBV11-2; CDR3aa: CASSLGAIVTGFSYEQYF; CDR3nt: TGTGCCAGCAGCTTAGGAGCTATCGTTACAGGGTTCAGCTACGAGCAGTACTTC
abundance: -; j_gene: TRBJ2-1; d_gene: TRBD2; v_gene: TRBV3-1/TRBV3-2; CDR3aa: CASSQASGGPDEQFF; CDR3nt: TGTGCCAGCAGCCAAGCGTCGGGGGGGCCGGATGAGCAGTTCTTC
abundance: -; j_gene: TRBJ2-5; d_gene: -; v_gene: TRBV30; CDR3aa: CAWSPPGSQETQYF; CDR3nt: TGTGCCTGGAGTCCTCCGGGATCCCAAGAGACCCAGTACTTC
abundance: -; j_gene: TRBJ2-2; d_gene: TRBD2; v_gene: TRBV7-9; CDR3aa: CATAWTSGRAEELFF; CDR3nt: TGTGCCACCGCATGGACTAGCGGGAGGGCCGAGGAGCTGTTTTTT
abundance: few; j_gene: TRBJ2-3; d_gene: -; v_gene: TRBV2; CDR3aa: CASTPGASGTDTQYF; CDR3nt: TGTGCCAGCACCCCTGGAGCTAGCGGCACAGATACGCAGTATTTT
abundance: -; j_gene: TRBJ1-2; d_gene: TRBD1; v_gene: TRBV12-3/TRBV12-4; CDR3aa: CASSFGTEDGYTF; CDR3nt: TGTGCCAGCAGTTTCGGGACAGAAGATGGCTACACCTTC
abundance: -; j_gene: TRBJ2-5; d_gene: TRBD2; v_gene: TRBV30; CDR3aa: CAWSESGTSGRETQYF; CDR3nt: TGTGCCTGGAGCGAATCAGGGACTAGCGGGAGGGAGACCCAGTACTTC
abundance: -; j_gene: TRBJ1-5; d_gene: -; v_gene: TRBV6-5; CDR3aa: CASTTGQFGKPQHF; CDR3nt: TGTGCCAGCACCACAGGACAGTTCGGGAAACCCCAGCATTTT
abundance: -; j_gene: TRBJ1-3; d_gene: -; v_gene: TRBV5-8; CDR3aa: CASGGLAGPPGNTIYF; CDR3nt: TGTGCCAGCGGCGGCCTAGCAGGACCTCCTGGAAACACCATATATTTT